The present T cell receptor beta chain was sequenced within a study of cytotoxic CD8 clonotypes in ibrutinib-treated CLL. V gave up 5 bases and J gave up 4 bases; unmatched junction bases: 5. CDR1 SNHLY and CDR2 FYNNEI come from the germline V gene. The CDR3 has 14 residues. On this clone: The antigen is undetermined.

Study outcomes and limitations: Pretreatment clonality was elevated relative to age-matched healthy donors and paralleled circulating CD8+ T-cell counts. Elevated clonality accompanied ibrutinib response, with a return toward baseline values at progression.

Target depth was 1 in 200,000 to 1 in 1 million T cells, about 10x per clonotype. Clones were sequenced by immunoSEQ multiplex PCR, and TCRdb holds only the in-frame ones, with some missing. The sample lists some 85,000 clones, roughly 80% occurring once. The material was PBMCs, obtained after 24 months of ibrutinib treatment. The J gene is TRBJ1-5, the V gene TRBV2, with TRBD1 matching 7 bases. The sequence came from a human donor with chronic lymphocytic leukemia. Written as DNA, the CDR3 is TGTGCCAGCAGTACCGGGACAGTAAATCAGCCCCAGCATTTT. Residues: CASSTGTVNQPQHF.